The 2 T cell receptor beta chains in this list originate from one sample, sequenced in a study of post-analysis software for immune sequencing data (dated by TCRdb to the mid-2010s). Broad study findings and their caveats: Roughly 5 TRBV segments, including TRBV5-6, TRBV5-1 and TRBV20-1, were significantly more frequent in patients than controls.

These receptors have no identified antigens. The receptor library was made with PCR. This sample was sequenced with an Illumina HiSeq 2500. To reduce PCR and sequencing biases, unique molecular identifiers were incorporated into the TCR beta cDNA libraries. Using fastp trimming at Q25 and MiXCR clonotype assembly, TCRdb reanalyzed the public sequencing data and kept in-frame beta chains. Rows merge per CDR3 protein into single entries with the most common DNA and genes. In this sample the table shows 820,000 or so distinct CDR3 sequences, roughly 50% of which occur a single time. Of the sample, over 4% falls within the top ten clones. What was sequenced was blood. These TCRs come from a girl between 5 and 17 years old with multiple sclerosis.

V and J are TRBV2 and TRBJ2-5; D not resolved. Gene TRBJ2-1 matches the end of the DNA better, so the J call may be wrong. The germline CDR1 and CDR2 sequences are SNHLY and FYNNEI. This CDR3 has 13 residues. The CDR3 region has the DNA TGTGCCAGCAGTGAAGAGGTGAGTAAGGGGCAGTTCTTC. Encoded protein: CASSEEVSKGQFF.

This clonotype was recorded a few times. The chain employs TRBV6-6 and TRBJ1-5; D remains unclear. From germline, CDR1 is MNHNY and CDR2 SVGAGI (reference sequence). V gave up 5 bases and J gave up 3 bases, with 8 bases separating them. This CDR3 spans 13 amino acids. CDR3 nucleotide sequence: TGTGCCAGCAGTCCCCGGAACAATCAGCCCCAGCATTTT. It translates to CASSPRNNQPQHF.